Presented here are 10 T cell receptor beta chains from one specimen sequenced in a study of chemoradiotherapy in HPV16-positive cancers. Assay used: immunoSEQ multiplex PCR; TCRdb lists only in-frame clones, some missing. The table lists some 8,300 clones, under 80% of them singletons. Collection of the sample occurred from a patient who underwent chemoradiotherapy. These receptor sequences come from a human donor with HPV-associated anogenital cancer.

In its sample, this clone was seen once. The junction departs from germline at one end; a sequencing error may be responsible. The same CDR3 can be traced to other DNA sequences in this sample. The rearrangement uses TRBV7-9 and TRBJ1-5; D is unclear. Looked up from germline, CDR1 is SEHNR and CDR2 is FQNEAQ (reference sequence). The CDR3 runs 12 residues. The CDR3 coding sequence is TGTGCTAGCAGCTTTGGGTCTCAGCCCCAGCATTTT. Translation gives CASSFGSQPQHF.

V usage is TRBV5-1 and J usage is TRBJ2-4; 13 nucleotides line up with TRBD2. V shed 4 bases and J 5 bases; nucleotides not matched to a gene: 3. The CDR3 has 15 amino acids. Germline V gene sequence: CDR1 SGHRS, CDR2 YFSETQ. The CDR3 loop is CASSRTSGSQNIQYF. The CDR3 DNA reads as TGCGCCAGCAGCCGGACTAGCGGGAGCCAAAACATTCAGTACTTC.

The chain links TRBV7-3 to TRBJ2-3, with D possibly being TRBD2 (6 bases). The V end lost 5 bases, the J end lost 5 bases, and 8 bases lay between the germline ends. This CDR3 has 12 residues. The germline V gene has CDR1 SGHTA and CDR2 FQGTGA. CDR3 DNA: TGTGCCAGCAGCCACGGGGGAGATACGCAGTATTTT. This encodes CASSHGGDTQYF.

The chain links TRBV2 to TRBJ2-2, with 10 bases aligning to TRBD2. There are 17 residues in the CDR3. Per the germline V gene, CDR1 is SNHLY and CDR2 is FYNNEI. Trimming at V came to 5 bases and at J to 5 bases, leaving 11 bases not matched to a gene. The CDR3 sequence is CASSIRLAGVVTGELFF. The DNA of the CDR3 is TGTGCCAGCAGTATTAGACTAGCGGGTGTTGTTACCGGGGAGCTGTTTTTT.

The chain joins TRBV27 to TRBJ2-7, with D perhaps being TRBD1 or TRBD2 (6 bases each). The CDR3 has 14 amino acids. Germline V gives CDR1 MNHEY, CDR2 SMNVEV (reference sequence). V was cut by 3 bases and J by 2 bases, with 11 bases left in between. The CDR3 nucleotides read TGTGCCAGCAGTTTTACGGGGGCCACCTACGAGCAGTACTTC. It encodes CASSFTGATYEQYF.

The chain couples TRBV2 to TRBJ1-2; D remains unclear. The V and J ends lost 1 base and 13 bases respectively, with 10 bases between them. Germline V gene data show CDR1 as SNHLY and CDR2 as FYNNEI. The CDR3 is made up of 11 amino acids. The CDR3 region is CASSEDGIGTF. The CDR3 bases are TGTGCCAGCAGTGAAGATGGGATCGGCACCTTC.

The V call is TRBV11-2, the J call TRBJ2-1; no firm D call. Germline V lookup: CDR1 SGHAT, CDR2 FQNNGV. V lost 0 bases, J lost 12 bases, and 6 bases lay in between. The CDR3 consists of 11 residues. In DNA form, the CDR3 reads TGTGCCAGCAGCTTAGAAGGTGGGCAGTTCTTC. Its translation: CASSLEGGQFF.

In this sample, this clone turned up once. The rearrangement links TRBV6-6 to TRBJ2-2, with D unresolved. CDR1 is MNHNY and CDR2 is SVGAGI in the germline V gene (reference sequence). Trimming removed 6 bases at V and 2 bases at J, with 7 bases between. The CDR3 is 13 residues long. CDR3 nucleotide sequence: TGTGCCAGCAGCCGTACAAACACCGGGGAGCTGTTTTTT. It specifies CASSRTNTGELFF.

The chain carries TRBV4-1 and TRBJ2-1; 16 bases are shared with TRBD2. This CDR3 has 18 amino acids. J was trimmed by 7 bases and V by 0 bases; bases with no gene match: 6. Germline CDR1 and CDR2: MGHRA and YSYEKL. The CDR3 spells CASSQEQGTSGRANEQFF. The CDR3 region has the DNA TGCGCCAGCAGCCAAGAGCAGGGGACTAGCGGGAGGGCTAATGAGCAGTTCTTC.

The rearrangement uses TRBV2 and TRBJ1-1; D gene uncertain. Trimming removed 1 base from V and 0 bases from J, with 9 bases in between. Germline CDR1 is SNHLY and CDR2 is FYNNEI. This CDR3 spans 15 amino acids. The CDR3 here is CASSEGRIMNTEAFF. The CDR3 DNA reads TGTGCCAGCAGTGAAGGTCGGATAATGAACACTGAAGCTTTCTTT.